Reported below is one T cell receptor (beta chain). Sequencing was performed with immunoSEQ multiplex PCR; in TCRdb, only in-frame clones are kept and a portion is missing. This table has 250,000 to 350,000 clones, around 88% appearing once. Between the trimmed V and J ends, which lost 7 bases and 5 bases, there was a span of 12 bases. Germline CDR1 is SNHLY and CDR2 is FYNNEI. The CDR3 spans 13 residues. The entry originates in a study of blood T cell repertoires in COVID-19. The TCR was taken from a woman in her 30s who had recovered from COVID-19. The source material was peripheral blood. This sequence joins TRBV2 and TRBJ1-3; D remains ambiguous. The CDR3 nucleotides read TGTGCCAGCAACTCTATCCGCCGAAACACCATATATTTT. This gives the protein CASNSIRRNTIYF.